Following are 19 T cell receptor beta chains from one sample sequenced in a study of blood T cell repertoires in COVID-19 (TCRdb year 2020). Library construction relied on the immunoSEQ multiplex PCR assay. TCRdb mirrors the immuneACCESS table, restricted to in-frame sequences. Some clones are absent from its copies; in checked studies, under half trace to an unresolved V gene, and the reason for the others is unknown. Within this sample are approximately 220,000 clones, with about 85% of them counted one time only. The ten largest clones take up around a sixth of the sample. The sample was PBMCs or T cells enriched from blood (not recorded which). The receptors come from a middle-aged man who had recovered from COVID-19.

The rearrangement joins TRBV5-6 to TRBJ2-1; D might be TRBD2 (6 bases). Trimming stripped 0 bases from V and 2 bases from J, with 15 bases between. CDR1 is SGHDT, CDR2 YYEEEE, per germline. There are 17 residues in the CDR3. The CDR3 protein is CASSLVGWRDPYNEQFF. The CDR3 DNA reads as TGTGCCAGCAGCTTGGTTGGGTGGCGGGACCCCTACAATGAGCAGTTCTTC.

The table lists this clone with a few counts. The genes are TRBV18 and TRBJ2-7; D is uncertain. From germline, CDR1 is KGHSH and CDR2 LQKENI. V lost 3 bases, J lost 5 bases, and 11 bases lay in between. The CDR3 consists of 13 residues. The CDR3 sequence: CASSPTLMDEQYF. The CDR3 DNA sequence: TGTGCCAGCTCACCGACTTTAATGGACGAGCAGTACTTC.

The chain carries TRBV5-1 and TRBJ2-7; TRBD1 agrees at 7 bases. Germline CDR1 is SGHRS and CDR2 is YFSETQ. V was pared by 1 base and J by 4 bases, with 8 bases of the junction left unmatched. This CDR3 is 15 amino acids long. The DNA of the CDR3 is TGCGCCAGCAGCTTGTCTGGTTACAGGGGTTACGAGCAGTACTTC. This encodes CASSLSGYRGYEQYF.

The chain uses TRBV9 and TRBJ2-7, with D maybe TRBD2 (5 bases). Germline V lookup: CDR1 SGDLS, CDR2 YYNGEE. Trimming shortened V by 3 bases and J by 2 bases, and 12 bases separated the two germline ends. This CDR3 contains 14 residues. In nucleotides, the CDR3 is TGTGCCAGCAGCGGTGTAGCGTTCCCCTACGAGCAGTACTTC. The encoded protein is CASSGVAFPYEQYF.

This chain links TRBV4-3 with TRBJ2-7, with 7 bases aligning to TRBD1. The germline gives CDR1 LGHNA, CDR2 YSLEER. The CDR3 has 15 residues. The V gene end was trimmed by 0 bases and the J gene end by 0 bases; junction bases not matched to a gene: 2. The CDR3 bases are TGCGCCAGCAGCCAAGAGGACAGGAGCTCCTACGAGCAGTACTTC. Amino acid sequence: CASSQEDRSSYEQYF.

This chain joins TRBV9 and TRBJ2-7; 9 bases line up with TRBD1. Trimming cost V 4 bases and J 3 bases; bases outside gene matches: 5. The CDR3 covers 14 residues. Germline CDR1 and CDR2: SGDLS and YYNGEE. CDR3 sequence (DNA): TGTGCCAGCAGCCTAGGACAGGGGATCTACGAGCAGTACTTC. Protein: CASSLGQGIYEQYF.

The chain carries TRBV6-6 and TRBJ2-7, with TRBD1 matching 10 bases. This CDR3 comprises 15 residues. V dropped 6 bases and J dropped 2; count of bases not matched to a gene: 7. Per the germline V gene, CDR1 is MNHNY and CDR2 is SVGAGI (reference sequence). The CDR3, as DNA: TGTGCCAGCAGCTTTGGACAGGGGGGAGCCTACGAGCAGTACTTC. It yields the protein CASSFGQGGAYEQYF.

DNA of the CDR3: TGTGCCAGCACCAACACATATGGCGGGAGCTCCTACGAGCAGTACTTC. Translated, it gives CASTNTYGGSSYEQYF. This chain joins TRBV7-8 and TRBJ2-7, with 7 bases lining up with TRBD2. The CDR3 has 16 amino acids. The germline V gene encodes CDR1 SGHVS and CDR2 FQNEAQ. Trimming cost V 7 bases and J 0 bases; bases outside gene matches: 12. The complete variable domain, with remaining parts taken from reference TRBV7-8 and TRBJ2-7, reads GAGVSQSPRYKVAKRGQDVALRCDPISGHVSLFWYQQALGQGPEFLTYFQNEAQLDKSGLPSDRFFAERPEGSVSTLKIQRTQQEDSAVYLCASTNTYGGSSYEQYFGPGTRLTVT.

The chain recombines TRBV11-3 with TRBJ2-7, with 9 bases matching TRBD2. CDR3 length: 15 residues. The J segment lost 1 base and the V segment lost 5 bases, leaving 6 bases of the junction unmatched. Germline V lookup: CDR1 SGHNT, CDR2 YENEEA. CDR3 in amino acids: CASSAETSGSYEQYF. The DNA of the CDR3 is TGTGCCAGCAGCGCCGAGACTAGCGGTTCCTACGAGCAGTACTTC. The full variable domain, in which reference TRBV11-3 and TRBJ2-7 provide the parts outside the CDR3, is EAGVVQSPRYKIIEKKQPVAFWCNPISGHNTLYWYLQNLGQGPELLIRYENEEAVDDSQLPKDRFSAERLKGVDSTLKIQPAELGDSAVYLCASSAETSGSYEQYFGPGTRLTVT.

This clone occurred a few times. The chain has TRBV28 and TRBJ2-7; no clear D. This CDR3 has 13 residues. The V and J ends lost 3 bases and 5 bases respectively, with 11 bases between them. The germline V gene encodes CDR1 MDHEN and CDR2 SYDVKM. In DNA form, the CDR3 reads TGTGCCAGCAGTTTTCGGTTAGCTGACGAGCAGTACTTC. It yields the protein CASSFRLADEQYF.

The chain uses TRBV6-5 and TRBJ1-2; a weak D match, TRBD1 (5 bases). CDR1 is MNHEY and CDR2 is SVGAGI in the germline V gene. The CDR3 spans 13 residues. V was shortened by 7 bases and J by 6 bases, with 15 bases between the two germline ends. CDR3 nucleotide sequence: TGTGCCAGCACCCCGGGGGGTCGTAATGGCTACACCTTC. Translating it yields CASTPGGRNGYTF.

The chain links TRBV27 to TRBJ2-3; tentatively, D is TRBD2 (5 bases). The V gene lost 4 bases and the J gene lost 0 bases, with 8 bases spanning the gap. Per germline, CDR1 MNHEY and CDR2 SMNVEV (reference sequence). This CDR3 contains 14 residues. The CDR3 DNA reads as TGTGCCAGCAGTTCTGGGAGAAGCACAGATACGCAGTATTTT. Protein: CASSSGRSTDTQYF.

The rearrangement links TRBV30 to TRBJ2-2; TRBD2 is a possible D gene (6 bases). V gave up 4 bases and J gave up 6 bases, with 15 bases separating them. CDR1 GTSNPN and CDR2 SVGIG come from the germline V gene (reference sequence). This CDR3 comprises 14 residues. The CDR3 here is CAWMRDPGSGELFF. The CDR3 nucleotides read TGTGCCTGGATGCGGGACCCCGGATCCGGGGAGCTGTTTTTT.

V and J are TRBV2 and TRBJ2-7; TRBD1 matches at 7 bases. The V segment lost 7 bases and the J segment 0 bases; nucleotides outside the gene matches: 3. Germline V lookup: CDR1 SNHLY, CDR2 FYNNEI. The CDR3 is 13 residues long. CDR3 nucleotides: TGTGCCAGCATCCGGGACAGCTCCTACGAGCAGTACTTC. Translated: CASIRDSSYEQYF. Looking up the rest from reference TRBV2 and TRBJ2-7 gives the full variable domain: EPEVTQTPSHQVTQMGQEVILRCVPISNHLYFYWYRQILGQKVEFLVSFYNNEISEKSEIFDDQFSVERPDGSNFTLKIRSTKLEDSAMYFCASIRDSSYEQYFGPGTRLTVT.

Regarding this clone: The sample has other DNA sequences that encode this CDR3 too. CDR3 region: CASSPSGYEQYF. The CDR3 nucleotides read TGTGCCAGCAGTCCCAGCGGCTACGAGCAGTACTTC. The chain employs TRBV12-3 or TRBV12-4 and TRBJ2-7; a weak D match, TRBD2 (5 bases). This CDR3 has 12 residues. Trimming took 5 bases from V and 3 from J, leaving 8 bases between them.

The chain uses TRBV5-1 and TRBJ2-5, with 8 bases matching TRBD2. The CDR3 totals 13 residues. V was pared by 4 bases and J by 5 bases, with 4 bases of the junction left unmatched. In germline, CDR1 is SGHRS, CDR2 YFSETQ. The CDR3 DNA is TGCGCCAGCAGCAAAGCGGGAGAGGAGACCCAGTACTTC. It specifies CASSKAGEETQYF.

J is TRBJ2-7 and V is TRBV5-1, with TRBD2 matching over 7 bases. The CDR3 spans 15 residues. The germline CDR1 and CDR2 sequences are SGHRS and YFSETQ. V trimming: 1 base; J trimming: 6 bases; junction bases outside the gene matches: 10. The CDR3 DNA reads TGCGCCAGCAGCTTGTACGGGGGGATGTCCGCCGAGCAGTACTTC. Its translation: CASSLYGGMSAEQYF.

The chain carries TRBV11-2 and TRBJ2-3; the match to TRBD2 covers 10 bases. This CDR3 contains 15 residues. Germline V gene lookup returns CDR1 SGHAT and CDR2 FQNNGV. J gave up 11 bases and V 1 base, and 9 bases lay outside the gene matches. The CDR3 protein is CASSLGFLAGVEQYF. The CDR3 nucleotides are TGTGCCAGCAGCTTAGGCTTCCTAGCGGGGGTAGAGCAGTATTTT. Full variable domain (outside the CDR3, taken from reference TRBV11-2 and TRBJ2-3): EAGVAQSPRYKIIEKRQSVAFWCNPISGHATLYWYQQILGQGPKLLIQFQNNGVVDDSQLPKDRFSAERLKGVDSTLKIQPAKLEDSAVYLCASSLGFLAGVEQYFGPGTRLTVL.

A few counts support this clone. J is TRBJ2-7 and V is TRBV5-4, with D possibly TRBD1 on 5 matching bases. CDR1 is SGHNT, CDR2 YYREEE, per germline (reference sequence). There are 18 residues in the CDR3. Trimming stripped 1 base from V and 2 bases from J, with 22 bases between. CDR3: CASSLSVEKRTDTYEQYF. CDR3 sequence (DNA): TGTGCCAGCAGCTTGAGTGTAGAGAAAAGGACGGACACCTACGAGCAGTACTTC.